Described below is a single T cell receptor beta chain sequence and its context. The CDR3 length is 12 residues. V gave up 8 bases and J gave up 6 bases, with 9 bases separating them. Germline assignment: CDR1 SGHTS and CDR2 YDEGEE. As handled by the study authors: Using reference gene primer amplification, nucleated cell counts were estimated. Clones were read by immunoSEQ multiplex PCR, and TCRdb kept only the in-frame ones, dropping some. V, J and clone size are those of that table, while D and trimming were read from the DNA. The sample consists of 40,000 to 50,000 clones, around nine tenths of them appearing once. This entry belongs to a study of blood T cell repertoires in COVID-19. Study details: The United States, Italy and Spain were the sources of the acute and convalescent COVID-19 samples. T cells, B-cell-depleted T cells, or PBMCs supplied cDNA or gDNA.

The source of this sequence is a man aged 65 to 85 with acute or convalescent COVID-19. The chain combines TRBV5-8 with TRBJ1-6; D possibly corresponds to TRBD1 (6 bases). Sequenced sample: peripheral blood. The CDR3 region has the DNA TGTGCCAGTACAGGGTTTAATTCACCCCTCCACTTT. It codes for CASTGFNSPLHF.